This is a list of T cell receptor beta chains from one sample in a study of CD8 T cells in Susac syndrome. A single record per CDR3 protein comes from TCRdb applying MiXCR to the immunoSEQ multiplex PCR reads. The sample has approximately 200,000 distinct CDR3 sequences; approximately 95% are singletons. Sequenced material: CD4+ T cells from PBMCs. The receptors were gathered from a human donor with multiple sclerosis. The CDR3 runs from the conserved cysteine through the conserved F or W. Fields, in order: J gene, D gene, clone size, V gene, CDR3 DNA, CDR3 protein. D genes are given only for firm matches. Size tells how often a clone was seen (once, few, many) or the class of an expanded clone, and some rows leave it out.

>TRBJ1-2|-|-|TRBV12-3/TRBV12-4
TGTGCCAGTGGGTCTCGGGAAAGGGGCTACACCTTC
CASGSRERGYTF
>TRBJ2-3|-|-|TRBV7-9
TGTGCCAGCAGCCCAGCCCCCCCGGGGGATACGCAGTATTTT
CASSPAPPGDTQYF
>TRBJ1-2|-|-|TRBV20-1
TGCAGTGCTTCCTCGGACCTTGACGTCTATGGCTACACCTTC
CSASSDLDVYGYTF
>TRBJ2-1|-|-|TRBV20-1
TGCAGCGGTCGGCCCCGTACCTATGAGCAGTTCTTC
CSGRPRTYEQFF
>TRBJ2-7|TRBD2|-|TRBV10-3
TGTGCCATCAGTGGGACTAGCGGGGATACCTACGAGCAGTACTTC
CAISGTSGDTYEQYF
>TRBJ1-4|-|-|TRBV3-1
TGTGCCAGCAGCAACCGGGCCTCAAATGAAAAACTGTTTTTT
CASSNRASNEKLFF
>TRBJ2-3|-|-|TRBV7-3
TGTGCCAGCGCACAGGGTGTCACAGATACGCAGTATTTT
CASAQGVTDTQYF
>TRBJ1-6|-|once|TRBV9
TGTGCCAGCAGCGCCGGCCACTCCGGTTCACCCCTCCACTTT
CASSAGHSGSPLHF
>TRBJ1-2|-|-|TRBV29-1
TGCAGCGTTGAAGACCTGCCTAACTATGGCTACACCTTC
CSVEDLPNYGYTF
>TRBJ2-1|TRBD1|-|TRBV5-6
TGTGCCAGCAGCGCGGACAGGGGCGAGGTCTACAATGAGCAGTTCTTC
CASSADRGEVYNEQFF
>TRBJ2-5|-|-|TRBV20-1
TGCAGTGCTAGAGATTTGAGGACAGACCAAGAGACCCAGTACTTC
CSARDLRTDQETQYF
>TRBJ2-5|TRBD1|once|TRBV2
TGTGCCAGCAGTGATTCAGGACAGGGGGCGTTTGCCCAGTACTTC
CASSDSGQGAFAQYF
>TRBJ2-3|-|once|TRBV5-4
TGTGCCAGCCTCCGACAGAACACAGATACGCAGTATTTT
CASLRQNTDTQYF
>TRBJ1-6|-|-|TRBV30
TGTGCCTGGAGTGTAAACAGCTATAATTCACCCCTCCACTTT
CAWSVNSYNSPLHF